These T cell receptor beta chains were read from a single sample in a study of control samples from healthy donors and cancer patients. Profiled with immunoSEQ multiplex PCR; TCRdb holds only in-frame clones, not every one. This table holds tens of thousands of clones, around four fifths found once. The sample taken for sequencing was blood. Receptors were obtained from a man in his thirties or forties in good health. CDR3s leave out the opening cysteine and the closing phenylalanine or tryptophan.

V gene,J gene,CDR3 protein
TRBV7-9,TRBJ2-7,ASSFAGGHEQY
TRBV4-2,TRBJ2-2,ASSQVKGTNTGELF
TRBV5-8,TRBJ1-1,ASSLLTRGLMNTEAF
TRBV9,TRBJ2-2,ASSVAAVGGGELF
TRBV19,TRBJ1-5,ASQADQPQH
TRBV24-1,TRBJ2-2,ATSEGARDTGELF
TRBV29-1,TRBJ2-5,SVEDPLAGGLQETQY
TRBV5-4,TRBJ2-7,ASSLTGSTYEQY
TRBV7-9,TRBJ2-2,ASSPSPGELF
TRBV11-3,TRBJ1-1,ASSRRQGPRNTEAF
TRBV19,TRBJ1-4,ASRQSGVATNEKLF
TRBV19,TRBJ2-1,ASSIAGSYNEQF
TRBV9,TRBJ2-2,ASSVDGLPSGELF
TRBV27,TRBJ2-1,ASSLNGIGNEQF
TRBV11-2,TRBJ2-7,ASSLNPGTDSRWGQY
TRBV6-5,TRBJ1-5,ASSQDTLNQPQH
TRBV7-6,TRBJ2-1,ASTIGGAGTYNEQF
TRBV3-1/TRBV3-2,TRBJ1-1,ASSQDGNRGRNTAF
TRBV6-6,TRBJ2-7,ASNGPGTGAYEQY
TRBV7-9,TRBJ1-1,ASSLWAGTGDTEAF
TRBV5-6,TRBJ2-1,ASSHGLSGGWNEQF
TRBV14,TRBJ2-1,ASSPVEGATYNEQF
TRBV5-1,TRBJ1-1,ASSKDSEHTEAF
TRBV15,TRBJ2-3,ATSTEGLAGAYTQY
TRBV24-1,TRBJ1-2,ATRRDPGYT
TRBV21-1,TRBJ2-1,ASSNRTRDNEQF
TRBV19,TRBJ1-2,ASSMGTPANYGYT
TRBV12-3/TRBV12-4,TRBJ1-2,ASTPGANYGYT
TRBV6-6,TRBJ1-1,ASSSYPGQVNTEAF
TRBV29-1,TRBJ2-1,SAEGLVPAHEQF
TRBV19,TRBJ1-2,ASRPPVQGRGYT
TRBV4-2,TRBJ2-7,ASSQAASGGSSSYEQY
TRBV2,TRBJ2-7,ASRTSFGGEQY
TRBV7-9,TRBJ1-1,ASSPYTEAF
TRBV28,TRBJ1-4,ASSLGLQSNEKLF
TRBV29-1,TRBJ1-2,SVDLGQAHGYT
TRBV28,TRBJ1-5,ASSLSLGLGSGDQPQH
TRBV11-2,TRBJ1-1,ASSLAPTGGSMNTEAF
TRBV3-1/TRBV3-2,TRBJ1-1,ASSLGQGGHTEAF
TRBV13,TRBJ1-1,ASSLAPGPSGVMNTEAF
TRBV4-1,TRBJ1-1,ASSQLVRSGTGGATF
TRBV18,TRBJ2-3,ASSPRGGAHTDTQY
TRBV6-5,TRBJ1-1,ASSLLQSVNTEAF
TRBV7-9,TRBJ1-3,ASSLGTGVSGNTIY
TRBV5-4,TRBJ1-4,ASSGQGRVFEKLF